This T cell receptor (beta chain) comes out of a study of T cell repertoires in cytomegalovirus infection. Germline V gene lookup returns CDR1 LNHDA and CDR2 SQIVND (reference sequence). V was clipped by 7 bases and J by 6 bases, with 22 bases between them. CDR3 size: 16 residues. Overall study results and limits: The ex vivo response showed dominance by HLA-C-restricted CMV-specific TCR beta clonotypes.

TCRdb redid the calling of the reads with MiXCR, one entry per CDR3 protein. The sample carries roughly 730,000 distinct CDR3 sequences, around a third recorded once. As for this clonotype: Its antigen is still unknown.

The source was cultured PBMCs, collected from culture after CMV antigen stimulation. The rearrangement links TRBV19 to TRBJ1-5, with a possible D match to TRBD1 (5 bases). The TCR originated in a human donor in good health (CMV status not recorded). Some clones in this sample may be carry-over from other donors' samples. CDR3 sequence (DNA): TGTGCCAGTATCCCGGGAGGGGAGAACGCAGGTCAGCCCCAGCATTTT. Translating it yields CASIPGGENAGQPQHF.